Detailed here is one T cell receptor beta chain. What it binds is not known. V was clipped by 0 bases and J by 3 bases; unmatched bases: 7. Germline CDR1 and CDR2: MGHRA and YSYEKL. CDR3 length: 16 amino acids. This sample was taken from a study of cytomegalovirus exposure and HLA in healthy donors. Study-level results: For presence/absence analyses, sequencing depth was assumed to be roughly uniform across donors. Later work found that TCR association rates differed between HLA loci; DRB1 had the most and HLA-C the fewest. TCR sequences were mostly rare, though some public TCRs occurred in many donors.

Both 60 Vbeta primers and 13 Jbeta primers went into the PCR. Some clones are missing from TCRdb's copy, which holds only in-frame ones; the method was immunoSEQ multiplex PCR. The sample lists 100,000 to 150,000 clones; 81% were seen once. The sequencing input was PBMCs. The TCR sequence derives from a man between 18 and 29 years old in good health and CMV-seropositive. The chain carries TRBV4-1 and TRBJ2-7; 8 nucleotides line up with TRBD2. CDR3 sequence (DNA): TGCGCCAGCAGCCAAGAGGGATCAGCGGGAGTCTACGAGCAGTACTTC. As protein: CASSQEGSAGVYEQYF.